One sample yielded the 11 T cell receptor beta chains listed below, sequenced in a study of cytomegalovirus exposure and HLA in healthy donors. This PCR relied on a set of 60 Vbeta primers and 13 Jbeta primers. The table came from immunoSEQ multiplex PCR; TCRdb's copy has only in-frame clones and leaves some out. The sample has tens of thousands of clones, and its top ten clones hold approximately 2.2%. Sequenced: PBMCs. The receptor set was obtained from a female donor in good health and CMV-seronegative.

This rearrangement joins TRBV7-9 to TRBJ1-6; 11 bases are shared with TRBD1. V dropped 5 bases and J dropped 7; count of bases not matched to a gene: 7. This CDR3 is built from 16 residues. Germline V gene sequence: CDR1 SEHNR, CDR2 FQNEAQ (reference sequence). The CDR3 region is CASSGQGALGNSPLHF. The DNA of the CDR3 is TGTGCCAGCAGCGGACAGGGGGCCCTGGGGAATTCACCCCTCCACTTT.

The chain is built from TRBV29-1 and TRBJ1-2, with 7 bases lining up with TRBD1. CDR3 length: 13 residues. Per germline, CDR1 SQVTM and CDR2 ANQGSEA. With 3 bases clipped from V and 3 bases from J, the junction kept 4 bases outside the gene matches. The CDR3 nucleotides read TGCAGCGTTGAGAGGCAGGGGGACTATGGCTACACCTTC. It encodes CSVERQGDYGYTF.

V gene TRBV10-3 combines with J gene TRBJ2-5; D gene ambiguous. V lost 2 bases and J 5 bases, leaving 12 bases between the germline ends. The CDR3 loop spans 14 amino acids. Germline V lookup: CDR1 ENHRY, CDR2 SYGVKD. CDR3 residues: CAISEPSTQETQYF. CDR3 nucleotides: TGTGCCATCAGTGAGCCATCCACCCAGGAGACCCAGTACTTC.

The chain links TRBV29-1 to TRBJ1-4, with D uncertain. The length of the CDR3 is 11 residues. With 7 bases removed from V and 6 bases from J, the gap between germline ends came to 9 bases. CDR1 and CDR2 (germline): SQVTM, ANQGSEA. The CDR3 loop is CSGAQDEKLFF. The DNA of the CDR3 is TGCAGCGGGGCGCAGGATGAAAAACTGTTTTTT.

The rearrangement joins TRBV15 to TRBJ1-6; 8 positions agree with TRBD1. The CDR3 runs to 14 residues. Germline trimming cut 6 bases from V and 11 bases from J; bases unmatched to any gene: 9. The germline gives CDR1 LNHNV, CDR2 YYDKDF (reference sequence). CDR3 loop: CATSRTGNGPPLHF. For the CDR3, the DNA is TGTGCCACCAGTCGGACAGGGAATGGGCCACCCCTCCACTTT.

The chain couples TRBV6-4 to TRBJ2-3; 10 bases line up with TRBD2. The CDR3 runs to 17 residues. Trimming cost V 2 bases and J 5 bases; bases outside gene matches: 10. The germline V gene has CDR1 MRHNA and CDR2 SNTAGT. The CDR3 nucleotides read TGTGCCAGCAGTGACACGAGCGGGAGGGTAGTTAGAGATACGCAGTATTTT. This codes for CASSDTSGRVVRDTQYF.

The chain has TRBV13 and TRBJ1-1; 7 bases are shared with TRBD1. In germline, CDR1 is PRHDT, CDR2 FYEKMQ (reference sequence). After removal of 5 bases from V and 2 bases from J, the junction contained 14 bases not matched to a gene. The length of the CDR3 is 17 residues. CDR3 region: CASSDYMTGSLNTEAFF. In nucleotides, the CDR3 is TGTGCCAGCAGCGACTATATGACAGGGAGCCTAAACACTGAAGCTTTCTTT.

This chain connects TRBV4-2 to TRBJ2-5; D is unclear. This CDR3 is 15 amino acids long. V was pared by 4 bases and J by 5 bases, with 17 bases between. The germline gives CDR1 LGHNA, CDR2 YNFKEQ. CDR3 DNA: TGTGCCAGCAGCCGCCGAGGTGGCTACGGGGAGACCCAGTACTTC. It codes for CASSRRGGYGETQYF.

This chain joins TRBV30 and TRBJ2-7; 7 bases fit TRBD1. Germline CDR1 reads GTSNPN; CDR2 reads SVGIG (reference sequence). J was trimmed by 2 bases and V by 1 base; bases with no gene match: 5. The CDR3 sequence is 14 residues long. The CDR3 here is CAWSGGQGAYEQYF. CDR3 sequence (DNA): TGTGCCTGGAGTGGGGGGCAGGGGGCCTACGAGCAGTACTTC.

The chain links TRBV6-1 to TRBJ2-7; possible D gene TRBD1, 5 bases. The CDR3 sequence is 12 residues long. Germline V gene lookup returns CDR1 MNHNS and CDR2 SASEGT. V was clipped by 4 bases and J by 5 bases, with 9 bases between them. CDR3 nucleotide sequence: TGTGCCAGCAGTGGGATAGGGGACGAGCAGTACTTC. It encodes CASSGIGDEQYF.

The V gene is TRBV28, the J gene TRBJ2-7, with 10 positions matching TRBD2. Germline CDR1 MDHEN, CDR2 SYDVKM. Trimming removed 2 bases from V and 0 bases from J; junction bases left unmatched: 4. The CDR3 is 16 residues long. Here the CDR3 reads CASSLIAGGPSYEQYF. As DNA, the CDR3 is TGTGCCAGCAGTTTAATAGCGGGAGGTCCCTCCTACGAGCAGTACTTC. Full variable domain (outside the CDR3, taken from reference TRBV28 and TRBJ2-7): DVKVTQSSRYLVKRTGEKVFLECVQDMDHENMFWYRQDPGLGLRLIYFSYDVKMKEKGDIPEGYSVSREKKERFSLILESASTNQTSMYLCASSLIAGGPSYEQYFGPGTRLTVT.